This T cell receptor beta chain is from a study of CD8+ T cells in alopecia areata. As the sequencing template, cDNA was produced by extracting RNA and reverse transcribing it. Measured with immunoSEQ multiplex PCR; TCRdb has only the in-frame clones, and not every one. The data contain approximately 200,000 clones, about three fifths of them singletons. Stated treatment: oral pan-JAK inhibitor, 5-10 mg twice daily. Whole-study results and caveats: Lesional scalp displayed greater clonality than normal scalp, most notably in alopecia totalis/universalis.

Deletions cut 0 bases from V and 2 bases from J, with 14 bases between. CDR3 length: 17 residues. Per germline, CDR1 SQVTM and CDR2 ANQGSEA. Note on this clone: Its antigen is not identified.

The TCR comes from a human donor with alopecia areata. The starting material was CD4+ T cells sorted from blood, obtained at week 4, from a patient treated with tofacitinib. The chain uses TRBV29-1 and TRBJ2-6; maybe TRBD1 (6 bases). Here the CDR3 reads CSVEDRFTGTGANVLTF. The CDR3 DNA is TGCAGCGTTGAAGATCGGTTCACAGGGACTGGGGCCAACGTCCTGACTTTC.